The present T cell receptor beta chain was sequenced within a study of human T cells and chemical hapten exposure (dated by TCRdb to about 2021). Background on the whole study: For sensitization, 2% DPC in acetone was applied to a 2 cm by 2 cm area of upper inner arm skin. Throughout the study period of 20 to 25 weeks, patients also received therapeutic DPC doses to the scalp every week. Patch testing on the upper back used Finn chambers containing 0.01% DPC, with scoring done after 6 days according to International Contact Dermatitis Research Group standards. Alopecia areata with under or over 50% scalp involvement, alopecia totalis and alopecia universalis were represented in the patient cohort, which was mostly female. Libraries were combined into a pool for sequencing, and differences in TCR yield between samples came mainly from small differences in library volumes within the pool. This study followed changes in the peripheral blood TCR repertoire in vivo during primary and secondary sensitization of alopecia patients to the hapten diphenylcyclopropenone (DPC). Patient blood was sampled pre-sensitization (week 0) and at 2, 6 and about 24 weeks after DPC sensitization. Blood for TCR sequencing was provided by twenty-nine alopecia patients at one to four time points (pre-sensitization, 2, 6 and 24 weeks). General study outcomes and caveats: After repeated subsampling, the strength of the expansion versus patch-test correlation and the threshold at which it became significant changed. Because every patient had alopecia, a presumed autoimmune disease, the patients' immune response might differ from that of healthy individuals. The number of PT1 expanded TCRs positively correlated with patch test score, significant at thresholds 8, 16 and 32 but not 4. Compared with pre-sensitization or healthy control sets, expanded TCRs formed significantly more large CDR3 similarity clusters, which is consistent with antigen-driven responses. DPC sensitization did not change the number of TCRs with a frequency above 1 in 1000, and there was no evidence of changes in global repertoire structure.

What the time point label conveys for this sample: patch test 2, 6 weeks after DPC sensitization. This specimen's treatment or condition label, per the study, means: therapeutic diphenylcyclopropenone sensitization with weekly scalp DPC. Blood at each patch-test visit was drawn before the patch test was applied. Eligible patients were aged 18 to 70, diagnosed with alopecia, deemed suitable for DPC therapy, and excluded if pregnant. Total RNA was extracted from unfractionated whole blood that had been collected in Tempus Blood RNA tubes. The method behind the library was RACE. Sequenced using a NextSeq 500. During library preparation, unique molecular identifiers were attached to individual cDNA molecules so that TCRs could be counted quantitatively and reproducibly. Each blood RNA sample was used to sequence both TCR alpha and TCR beta chains. The authors' analysis ran thus. A median of roughly 98,000 TCRs per sample was observed, with a range of 23,224 to 690,600. V, J and CDR3 annotation of the TCR reads was carried out using the Decombinator software suite. For PS versus PT1 abundance plots, all samples were subsampled to the same number of TCRs (28,000). TCRs were defined as expanded if absent before sensitization and observed at least eight times at the 2-week time point. The public reads were reprocessed in TCRdb via fastp at Q25 and MiXCR, keeping in-frame beta chains. Rows merge per CDR3 protein into single entries with the most common DNA and genes. The V and J calls shown here were made by TCRdb, not taken from the authors' results. This sample holds approximately 110,000 distinct CDR3 sequences; roughly a tenth were observed only once. The ten largest clonotypes hold more than 3% of the sample.

V and J are trimmed by 3 bases and 6 bases, and the gene matches miss 6 bases of the junction. The CDR3 measures 16 amino acids from cysteine to phenylalanine. Only CDR3 DNA remains: 48 bases, in frame from the first base. This clonotype has at least ten counts. Its antigen is unknown. One base away there is no much larger clone; base qualities are not given. The specimen was whole blood, collected in connection with sensitization to the hapten diphenylcyclopropenone (DPC). The receptor was isolated from a woman aged 40 to 50 with alopecia areata. Some clones in this sample may be carry-over from other donors' samples. The chain joins TRBV12-3 or TRBV12-4 to TRBJ2-1; TRBD2 matches 12 bases in the middle. The nucleotide sequence is given as TGTGCCAGCAGTTTCCCCTCTAGCGGGGGGGCCAATGAGCAGTTCTTC. It specifies CASSFPSSGGANEQFF.